This T cell receptor (beta chain) was captured by sequencing in a study of blood T cell repertoires in COVID-19. The repertoire was sequenced with immunoSEQ multiplex PCR; TCRdb's copy has only in-frame clones and lacks some. Of about 200,000 clones listed, approximately 92% are singletons. V dropped 2 bases and J dropped 2 bases, with 10 bases sitting between them. Germline CDR1 reads SGHTA; CDR2 reads FQGNSA. This CDR3 has 15 amino acids. This sequence originates from a man aged 50-60 years with acute or convalescent COVID-19. Material for sequencing was peripheral blood. The chain recombines TRBV7-2 with TRBJ1-5; D remains ambiguous. The CDR3 is CASSLRVEGNQPQHF. In DNA, the CDR3 is TGTGCCAGCAGCTTACGAGTTGAAGGCAATCAGCCCCAGCATTTT.